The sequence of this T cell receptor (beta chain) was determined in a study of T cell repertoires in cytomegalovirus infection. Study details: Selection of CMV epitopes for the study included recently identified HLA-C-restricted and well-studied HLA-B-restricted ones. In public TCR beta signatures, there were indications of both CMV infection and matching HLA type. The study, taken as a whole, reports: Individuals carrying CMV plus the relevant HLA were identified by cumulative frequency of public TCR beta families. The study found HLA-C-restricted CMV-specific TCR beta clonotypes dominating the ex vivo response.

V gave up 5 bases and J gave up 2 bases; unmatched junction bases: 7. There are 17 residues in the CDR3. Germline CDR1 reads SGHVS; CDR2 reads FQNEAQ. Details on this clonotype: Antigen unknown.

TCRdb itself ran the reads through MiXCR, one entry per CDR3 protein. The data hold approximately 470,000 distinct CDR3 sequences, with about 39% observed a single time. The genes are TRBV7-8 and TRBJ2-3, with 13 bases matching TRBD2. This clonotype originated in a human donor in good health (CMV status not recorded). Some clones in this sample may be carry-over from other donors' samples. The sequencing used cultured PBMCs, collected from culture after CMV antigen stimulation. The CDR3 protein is CASSPTGLAGDTDTQYF. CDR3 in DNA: TGTGCCAGCAGCCCAACAGGACTAGCGGGAGACACAGATACGCAGTATTTT.